This TCR beta chain was identified during a study of T cells after yellow fever vaccination. The CDR3 is made up of 15 amino acids. Germline values: CDR1 DFQATT, CDR2 SNEGSKA (reference sequence). The V end was cut by 6 bases, the J end by 4 bases, with 19 bases between. TCRdb redid the calling of the 5' RACE reads with MiXCR, one entry per CDR3 protein. The table records 99,000 or so distinct CDR3 sequences, about 5.8% of them present only once. This clonotype appeared many times. Material: CD8+ T cells sorted from PBMCs, obtained 10 days after the yellow fever booster vaccination. The genes are TRBV20-1 and TRBJ1-3, with unresolved D. The origin of this receptor is a man younger than 35 who received the YFV17D yellow fever vaccine. CDR3 residues: CSALPPGSRGNTIYF. CDR3 DNA sequence: TGCAGTGCCCTTCCTCCAGGCTCGCGAGGAAACACCATATATTTT.